One sample yielded the 29 T cell receptor beta chains listed below, sequenced in a study of T cells in Graves' hyperthyroidism and ophthalmopathy. What was amplified from RNA transcripts were TCR beta CDR3 regions. The HTBI set primed first-round TCR CDR3 RT-PCR. TCRdb independently ran MiXCR on the multiplex PCR reads; one entry per CDR3 protein. Of about 270,000 distinct CDR3 sequences listed, approximately 20% are singletons. The sequencing sample was made of blood. These receptors originate from a man younger than 45 with Graves' ophthalmopathy.

The rearrangement joins TRBV12-3 or TRBV12-4 to TRBJ2-2; TRBD1 is a possible D gene (5 bases). This CDR3 spans 16 amino acids. V was clipped by 7 bases and J by 1 base, with 16 bases between them. The CDR3 DNA is TGTGCCAGCACCAAAGAGTTAGGGGTGAACACCGGGGAGCTGTTTTTT. Amino acids: CASTKELGVNTGELFF.

This clonotype was observed a few times. This chain uses TRBV7-9 with TRBJ2-3, with 7 bases lining up with TRBD1. The V and J ends lost 5 bases and 2 bases, in that order; junction bases with no gene match: 10. This CDR3 spans 16 amino acids. Germline values: CDR1 SEHNR, CDR2 FQNEAQ (reference sequence). The CDR3 sequence: CASSPRRQGYTDTQYF. The CDR3 nucleotides are TGTGCCAGCAGCCCAAGAAGACAGGGTTACACAGATACGCAGTATTTT.

The chain links TRBV11-2 to TRBJ2-5; 7 bases fit TRBD2. CDR3 size: 15 residues. Germline values: CDR1 SGHAT, CDR2 FQNNGV. The ends lost 3 bases at V and 2 bases at J; junction bases unmatched: 6. The CDR3 here is CASSFSGWSQETQYF. The CDR3 DNA reads TGTGCCAGCAGCTTTAGCGGGTGGTCTCAAGAGACCCAGTACTTC.

A single count supports this clonotype. The rearrangement links TRBV10-3 to TRBJ2-7; a possible D gene is TRBD2 (5 bases). The CDR3 is made up of 15 amino acids. Deletions cut 0 bases from V and 4 bases from J, with 13 bases between. In germline, CDR1 is ENHRY, CDR2 SYGVKD. The CDR3 DNA reads as TGTGCCATCAGTGAGTCGACGGGGATAGATTACGAGCAGTACTTC. It yields the protein CAISESTGIDYEQYF.

This clonotype was observed at least ten times. V usage is TRBV3-1 and J usage is TRBJ1-5; D not certain. Germline CDR1 LGHDT, CDR2 YNNKEL (reference sequence). The CDR3 runs to 14 residues. V gave up 1 base and J gave up 7 bases, with 11 bases separating them. CDR3 nucleotides: TGTGCCAGCAGCCAAGGTAGTCGGGCCCAGCCCCAGCATTTT. Residues: CASSQGSRAQPQHF.

At least ten counts were recorded for this clonotype. This chain uses TRBV20-1 with TRBJ2-1; 9 nucleotides line up with TRBD2. Trimming cost V 0 bases and J 6 bases; bases outside gene matches: 9. This CDR3 has 16 residues. Germline loops: CDR1 DFQATT, CDR2 SNEGSKA (reference sequence). The CDR3 DNA sequence: TGCAGTGCTAGAGACAGAGTAGCGGGAGCGGTCAATGAGCAGTTCTTC. This codes for CSARDRVAGAVNEQFF.

The sample holds one count of this clonotype. The V and J genes are TRBV11-3 and TRBJ2-3; TRBD2 is a possible D gene (6 bases). CDR1 is SGHNT, CDR2 YENEEA, per germline. This CDR3 contains 17 residues. The V end lost 4 bases, the J end lost 5 bases, and 22 bases lay between the germline ends. This chain's CDR3 is CASSSAGGRPVLDTQYF. The DNA of the CDR3 is TGTGCCAGCAGCTCGGCCGGAGGGCGTCCGGTCTTAGATACGCAGTATTTT.

At least ten counts were recorded for this clonotype. J is TRBJ1-2 and V is TRBV11-2; 10 positions match TRBD1. The CDR3 is 17 residues long. CDR1 and CDR2 from the germline V gene are SGHAT and FQNNGV. V was pared by 4 bases and J by 3 bases, with 11 bases of the junction left unmatched. For the CDR3, the DNA is TGTGCCAGCAGCTCCCTTTTCGCCGGACAGGGGGACTATGGCTACACCTTC. Protein sequence: CASSSLFAGQGDYGYTF.

This clonotype has just a few counts. The chain carries TRBV7-8 and TRBJ1-1; D gene unclear. This CDR3 has 12 residues. V dropped 8 bases and J dropped 3 bases, with 10 bases sitting between them. Germline CDR1 reads SGHVS; CDR2 reads FQNEAQ. The CDR3 DNA is TGTGCCAGCTCCCACCGTGACACTGAAGCTTTCTTT. It encodes CASSHRDTEAFF.

This clonotype was picked up a small number of times. The chain combines TRBV3-1 with TRBJ2-7, with TRBD1 as a possible D gene (5 bases). Germline CDR1 and CDR2: LGHDT and YNNKEL (reference sequence). CDR3 length: 14 amino acids. V dropped 5 bases and J dropped 0 bases, with 11 bases sitting between them. The CDR3 loop is CASSVGVSSYEQYF. CDR3 coding DNA: TGTGCCAGCAGCGTAGGGGTTAGCTCCTACGAGCAGTACTTC.

This clonotype was counted between two and nine times. The J gene is TRBJ2-2, the V gene TRBV11-3; 12 bases agree with TRBD2. The CDR3 has 16 residues. Germline V lookup: CDR1 SGHNT, CDR2 YENEEA. V lost 5 bases, J lost 4 bases, and 5 bases stayed unmatched. The CDR3, as DNA: TGTGCCAGCAGCCCGCCGGGACTAGCGGGCACCGGGGAGCTGTTTTTT. It yields the protein CASSPPGLAGTGELFF. Full variable domain (outside the CDR3, taken from reference TRBV11-3 and TRBJ2-2): EAGVVQSPRYKIIEKKQPVAFWCNPISGHNTLYWYLQNLGQGPELLIRYENEEAVDDSQLPKDRFSAERLKGVDSTLKIQPAELGDSAVYLCASSPPGLAGTGELFFGEGSRLTVL.

In regard to this clonotype: Given a much more abundant clone one base away, this may be a read error. The chain links TRBV28 to TRBJ1-1; the D is unclear. Between the trimmed V and J ends, which lost 1 base and 5 bases, there was a span of 17 bases. The CDR3 length is 16 residues. Looked up from germline, CDR1 is MDHEN and CDR2 is SYDVKM. CDR3 DNA sequence: TGTGCCAGCAGTTTATTGGCCCAGACGGATAGAACTGAAGCTTTCTTT. It yields the protein CASSLLAQTDRTEAFF.

The chain joins TRBV5-4 to TRBJ2-4, with a possible D match to TRBD2 (5 bases). Looked up from germline, CDR1 is SGHNT and CDR2 is YYREEE (reference sequence). The CDR3 length is 16 residues. V lost 1 base, J lost 3 bases, and 14 bases lay in between. CDR3: CASSLRGPSRKNIQYF. The CDR3 bases are TGTGCCAGCAGCTTGCGAGGGCCCAGTCGCAAAAACATTCAGTACTTC.

Of note for this clonotype: This clone may be a read error of a much larger clone one base away. The chain has TRBV5-6 and TRBJ2-7, with D possibly being TRBD2 (6 bases). The CDR3 sequence is 14 residues long. Germline CDR1 is SGHDT and CDR2 is YYEEEE. The CDR3 reads CTSSFLGGTYEQYF. DNA for the CDR3: TGTACCAGCAGCTTCTTGGGCGGGACCTACGAGCAGTACTTC.

This clonotype has more than one count but fewer than ten. The CDR3 DNA is TGTGCCAGCAGCCAAGAGGGGGATGCCTACGAGCAGTACTTC. Translated, it gives CASSQEGDAYEQYF. The V gene is TRBV4-2, the J gene TRBJ2-7; D might be TRBD1 or TRBD2, each matching 5 bases. Per the germline V gene, CDR1 is LGHNA and CDR2 is YNFKEQ. This CDR3 region has 14 residues. V dropped 0 bases and J dropped 2 bases, with 8 bases sitting between them.

The chain uses TRBV19 and TRBJ2-2, with D perhaps TRBD2 (5 bases). This CDR3 spans 14 amino acids. V lost 5 bases to trimming and J lost 2 bases, with 9 bases between them. CDR1 and CDR2 (germline): LNHDA, SQIVND (reference sequence). CDR3 protein: CASSSSGNTGELFF. The CDR3 bases are TGTGCCAGTAGTTCCAGCGGTAACACCGGGGAGCTGTTTTTT.

This clonotype was observed at least ten times. This chain joins TRBV30 and TRBJ1-1, with D unclear. CDR3 length equals 14 residues. The germline gives CDR1 GTSNPN, CDR2 SVGIG (reference sequence). The V and J ends lost 2 bases and 7 bases respectively, with 17 bases between them. DNA of the CDR3: TGTGCCTGGAGTCGGGGTCAATTCGGCGGTGAAGCTTTCTTT. It yields the protein CAWSRGQFGGEAFF. The full variable domain, rest sourced from reference TRBV30 and TRBJ1-1, is SQTIHQWPATLVQPVGSPLSLECTVEGTSNPNLYWYRQAAGRGLQLLFYSVGIGQISSEVPQNLSASRPQDRQFILSSKKLLLSDSGFYLCAWSRGQFGGEAFFGQGTRLTVV.

This clonotype was observed a few times. The rearrangement uses TRBV27 and TRBJ2-1; TRBD1 matches at 10 bases. The CDR3 runs to 14 residues. With 7 bases clipped from V and 5 bases from J, the junction kept 5 bases outside the gene matches. From germline, CDR1 is MNHEY and CDR2 SMNVEV (reference sequence). CDR3 sequence (DNA): TGTGCCAGCAAGAGGGACAGGGGCAACAATGAGCAGTTCTTC. Amino acid sequence: CASKRDRGNNEQFF.

This clonotype was picked up many times. The J gene is TRBJ1-1, the V gene TRBV2; D call uncertain. The CDR3 runs 13 residues. V lost 7 bases and J 1 base, leaving 10 bases between the germline ends. Germline V gene data show CDR1 as SNHLY and CDR2 as FYNNEI. The CDR3 region is CASKGITNTEAFF. The CDR3, as DNA: TGTGCCAGCAAAGGGATCACGAACACTGAAGCTTTCTTT. Full variable domain (outside the CDR3, taken from reference TRBV2 and TRBJ1-1): EPEVTQTPSHQVTQMGQEVILRCVPISNHLYFYWYRQILGQKVEFLVSFYNNEISEKSEIFDDQFSVERPDGSNFTLKIRSTKLEDSAMYFCASKGITNTEAFFGQGTRLTVV.

This clonotype has a count of ten or more. V is TRBV5-1 and J is TRBJ2-1; 7 nucleotides match TRBD2. Looked up from germline, CDR1 is SGHRS and CDR2 is YFSETQ. J lost 4 bases, V lost 0 bases, and 10 bases had no gene match. CDR3 length equals 17 residues. The CDR3 nucleotides are TGCGCCAGCAGCTTGGAGAGAGAGGCGGGAGATTACAATGAGCAGTTCTTC. Amino acids: CASSLEREAGDYNEQFF. Full variable domain (remainder filled in from reference TRBV5-1 and TRBJ2-1): KAGVTQTPRYLIKTRGQQVTLSCSPISGHRSVSWYQQTPGQGLQFLFEYFSETQRNKGNFPGRFSGRQFSNSRSEMNVSTLELGDSALYLCASSLEREAGDYNEQFFGPGTRLTVL.

This sequence joins TRBV7-2 and TRBJ2-5, with TRBD2 as a possible D gene (7 bases). The CDR3 loop spans 14 amino acids. Trimming took 8 bases from V and 1 from J, leaving 14 bases between them. CDR1 is SGHTA, CDR2 FQGNSA, per germline. CDR3 sequence (DNA): TGTGCCAGCGGGGGGGGCGGGACCCAAGAGACCCAGTACTTC. Its protein product is CASGGGGTQETQYF.

This clonotype has more than one count but fewer than ten. The chain combines TRBV2 with TRBJ1-4; 11 bases are shared with TRBD1. This CDR3 spans 15 amino acids. Germline CDR1 SNHLY, CDR2 FYNNEI. J was trimmed by 8 bases and V by 6 bases; bases with no gene match: 8. The CDR3 protein is CASSLRDRGKEKLFF. CDR3 bases: TGTGCCAGCAGCCTAAGGGACAGGGGGAAGGAAAAACTGTTTTTT.

At least ten counts were recorded for this clonotype. This rearrangement joins TRBV28 to TRBJ2-7, with 10 bases fitting TRBD2. Germline trimming cut 7 bases from V and 5 bases from J; bases unmatched to any gene: 11. The CDR3 contains 15 residues. Looked up from germline, CDR1 is MDHEN and CDR2 is SYDVKM. The CDR3 reads CASTTTAGGPHEQYF. CDR3 nucleotides: TGTGCCAGCACTACCACAGCGGGAGGGCCCCACGAGCAGTACTTC.

This clonotype was detected ten times or more. The J gene is TRBJ1-1, the V gene TRBV30; D unclear. Germline CDR1 is GTSNPN and CDR2 is SVGIG (reference sequence). Trimming left V 3 bases short and J 4 bases short, with 12 bases between. The length of the CDR3 is 13 residues. CDR3 amino acids: CAWSDGKSTEAFF. CDR3 sequence (DNA): TGTGCCTGGAGCGACGGGAAGAGCACTGAAGCTTTCTTT.

This clonotype has at least ten counts. The chain combines TRBV28 with TRBJ1-1; D is possibly TRBD1 (6 bases). The germline gives CDR1 MDHEN, CDR2 SYDVKM. V was cut by 7 bases and J by 5 bases, with 14 bases left in between. The CDR3 has 13 amino acids. CDR3 nucleotide sequence: TGTGCCAGCATTGGGGGGGGGCCTACTGAAGCTTTCTTT. It codes for CASIGGGPTEAFF.

This clonotype appeared many times. The chain combines TRBV4-1 with TRBJ2-7; tentatively, D is TRBD1 (6 bases). In germline, CDR1 is MGHRA, CDR2 YSYEKL. The length of the CDR3 is 15 residues. V dropped 1 base and J dropped 3 bases, with 13 bases sitting between them. The CDR3 DNA reads as TGCGCCAGCAGCCAAGTCCCAGGGGTCGACTACGAGCAGTACTTC. It encodes CASSQVPGVDYEQYF.

For this clonotype: At one boundary the junction diverges from the germline segment, which might be a read error. This chain links TRBV7-3 with TRBJ2-1; TRBD1 matches at 7 bases. This CDR3 is 15 amino acids long. Germline-derived CDR1 and CDR2 are SGHTA and FQGTGA. CDR3 loop: CASSSRQGIYNEQSF. The CDR3 DNA sequence: TGTGCCAGCAGCAGTAGACAGGGTATCTACAATGAGCAGTCCTTC.

This chain links TRBV29-1 with TRBJ1-2; maybe TRBD1 (6 bases). Germline CDR1 SQVTM, CDR2 ANQGSEA. This CDR3 spans 12 amino acids. Trimming cost V 6 bases and J 2 bases, with 10 bases left between them. Here the CDR3 DNA reads TGCAGCGTGTCACAGGGCAACTATGGCTACACCTTC. Its protein is CSVSQGNYGYTF.

In its sample, this clonotype was seen a few times. The rearrangement links TRBV19 to TRBJ2-7, with a possible D match to TRBD1 (5 bases). The germline CDR1 and CDR2 sequences are LNHDA and SQIVND (reference sequence). V was cut by 2 bases and J by 4 bases, with 12 bases left in between. This CDR3 is 14 amino acids long. The CDR3 loop is CASSIQGSNYEQYF. In DNA, the CDR3 is TGTGCCAGTAGTATACAGGGCTCCAATTACGAGCAGTACTTC.